These 32 T cell receptor beta chains were all obtained from the same sample, sequenced in a study of cytomegalovirus exposure and HLA in healthy donors. In the PCR, 60 Vbeta and 13 Jbeta primers were used. Sequencing was performed with immunoSEQ multiplex PCR; in TCRdb, only in-frame clones are kept and a portion is missing. The sample holds about 67,000 clones. Sequences were obtained from PBMCs. These receptors were taken from a woman in her 40s in good health and CMV-seropositive.

This chain connects TRBV28 to TRBJ1-2, with a tentative D call TRBD1 (5 bases). From germline, CDR1 is MDHEN and CDR2 SYDVKM. This CDR3 has 18 residues. Trimming shortened V by 3 bases and J by 3 bases, and 23 bases separated the two germline ends. The CDR3 DNA is TGTGCCAGCAGTTTCCCGACAGACAGATTAGATAAATACTATGGCTACACCTTC. Its translation: CASSFPTDRLDKYYGYTF.

This chain joins TRBV4-1 and TRBJ1-2; 8 bases fit TRBD1. The CDR3 sequence is 18 residues long. Germline V gene lookup returns CDR1 MGHRA and CDR2 YSYEKL. J was trimmed by 1 base and V by 3 bases; bases with no gene match: 13. The CDR3 spells CASSQSMAGGDLNYGYTF. For the CDR3, the DNA is TGCGCCAGCAGCCAGTCTATGGCAGGGGGCGACCTTAACTATGGCTACACCTTC.

Concerning this clone: Other DNA sequences in the sample encode the same CDR3. This chain joins TRBV5-1 and TRBJ1-4; 7 bases are a match to TRBD1. V shed 0 bases and J 0 bases; nucleotides not matched to a gene: 5. The CDR3 has 17 amino acids. CDR1 and CDR2 from the germline V gene are SGHRS and YFSETQ. The DNA of the CDR3 is TGCGCCAGCAGCTTGGAGGGGGCATTTGCAACTAATGAAAAACTGTTTTTT. Residues: CASSLEGAFATNEKLFF.

This chain connects TRBV9 to TRBJ2-5; 7 bases map to TRBD2. Losses at the gene ends were 0 bases for V and 5 bases for J; bases not matched to a gene: 10. The CDR3 sequence is 16 residues long. Germline V gene data show CDR1 as SGDLS and CDR2 as YYNGEE. The CDR3, as DNA: TGTGCCAGCAGCGTAGGGTCCAGTACCGGGAGGGAGACCCAGTACTTC. This gives the protein CASSVGSSTGRETQYF.

The chain carries TRBV6-5 and TRBJ1-2; D remains unclear. V was shortened by 2 bases and J by 4 bases, with 11 bases between the two germline ends. Germline loops: CDR1 MNHEY, CDR2 SVGAGI. The CDR3 runs 14 residues. CDR3: CASSYGRGFYGYTF. The CDR3 DNA reads as TGTGCCAGCAGTTACGGCAGAGGTTTCTATGGCTACACCTTC.

The CDR3 DNA reads TGCAGCGTTGACCCCCTGACTAGCGGGGGAGACTCCTACAATGAGCAGTTCTTC. Its translation is CSVDPLTSGGDSYNEQFF. The chain links TRBV29-1 to TRBJ2-1; 12 bases line up with TRBD2. CDR1 and CDR2 from the germline V gene are SQVTM and ANQGSEA. This CDR3 comprises 18 residues. V lost 3 bases and J lost 0; bases outside the gene matches: 9.

For this clone: Other nucleotide sequences from this sample produce the same CDR3. The gene calls are TRBV5-4 and TRBJ1-3; D is uncertain. CDR3 length: 13 residues. The germline gives CDR1 SGHNT, CDR2 YYREEE (reference sequence). V dropped 2 bases and J dropped 1 base, with 4 bases sitting between them. The DNA of the CDR3 is TGTGCCAGCAGCTTCAGGTCTGGAAACACCATATATTTT. Protein: CASSFRSGNTIYF.

The rearrangement links TRBV5-1 to TRBJ2-3; 10 bases agree with TRBD2. The CDR3 is 15 amino acids. The J segment lost 3 bases and the V segment lost 2 bases, leaving 3 bases of the junction unmatched. Germline lookup yields CDR1 SGHRS and CDR2 YFSETQ. This CDR3 is CASSFSGRRTDTQYF. The CDR3 region has the DNA TGCGCCAGCAGCTTTAGCGGGAGGAGGACAGATACGCAGTATTTT.

V is TRBV20-1 and J is TRBJ1-1; 8 bases align to TRBD1. J lost 5 bases, V lost 6 bases, and 2 bases had no gene match. This CDR3 is 11 amino acids long. Germline loops: CDR1 DFQATT, CDR2 SNEGSKA (reference sequence). The CDR3 protein is CSARTGTEAFF. CDR3 sequence (DNA): TGCAGTGCCCGGACAGGGACTGAAGCTTTCTTT.

The genes are TRBV5-1 and TRBJ2-1, with TRBD1 identical over 9 bases. The germline CDR1 and CDR2 sequences are SGHRS and YFSETQ. There are 14 residues in the CDR3. The V and J ends lost 3 bases and 4 bases, in that order; junction bases with no gene match: 2. The CDR3 DNA reads as TGCGCCAGCAGCTCGGACAGGGGTTACAATGAGCAGTTCTTC. This sequence encodes CASSSDRGYNEQFF. Full variable domain (outside the CDR3, taken from reference TRBV5-1 and TRBJ2-1): KAGVTQTPRYLIKTRGQQVTLSCSPISGHRSVSWYQQTPGQGLQFLFEYFSETQRNKGNFPGRFSGRQFSNSRSEMNVSTLELGDSALYLCASSSDRGYNEQFFGPGTRLTVL.

The CDR3 protein is CASSLGRVRTNYGYTF. Written as DNA, the CDR3 is TGTGCCAGCAGCTTGGGCAGGGTGCGGACGAACTATGGCTACACCTTC. The chain couples TRBV5-4 to TRBJ1-2; possible D gene TRBD1, 5 bases. CDR1 SGHNT and CDR2 YYREEE come from the germline V gene (reference sequence). V was pared by 0 bases and J by 2 bases, with 14 bases between. The CDR3 is 16 amino acids. The full variable domain, rest sourced from reference TRBV5-4 and TRBJ1-2, is ETGVTQSPTHLIKTRGQQVTLRCSSQSGHNTVSWYQQALGQGPQFIFQYYREEENGRGNFPPRFSGLQFPNYSSELNVNALELDDSALYLCASSLGRVRTNYGYTFGSGTRLTVV.

The chain links TRBV5-1 to TRBJ2-7; TRBD1 agrees at 7 bases. Germline V gives CDR1 SGHRS, CDR2 YFSETQ. Trimming at V came to 4 bases and at J to 6 bases, leaving 10 bases not matched to a gene. The CDR3 contains 14 residues. The CDR3 sequence is CASSPGQMGSEQYF. The CDR3 DNA reads TGCGCCAGCAGCCCGGGACAGATGGGGTCCGAGCAGTACTTC.

The chain joins TRBV29-1 to TRBJ2-3; the D is unclear. V lost 3 bases to trimming and J lost 5 bases, with 9 bases between them. This CDR3 region has 12 residues. Germline V gene lookup returns CDR1 SQVTM and CDR2 ANQGSEA. CDR3 nucleotide sequence: TGCAGCGTTGATTACTCTATAGATACGCAGTATTTT. This sequence encodes CSVDYSIDTQYF.

The genes are TRBV10-3 and TRBJ2-7, with 7 positions matching TRBD1. The germline CDR1 and CDR2 sequences are ENHRY and SYGVKD. V trimming: 3 bases; J trimming: 0 bases; junction bases outside the gene matches: 8. The CDR3 contains 16 residues. The CDR3 DNA sequence: TGTGCCATCAGTGATTACAGGGGCCCCAGCTCCTACGAGCAGTACTTC. It translates to CAISDYRGPSSYEQYF.

The CDR3 nucleotides read TGTGCCAGCACCCCCGGACAGGGATGGGACCAAGAGACCCAGTACTTC. This codes for CASTPGQGWDQETQYF. This chain connects TRBV28 to TRBJ2-5; 8 bases line up with TRBD1. This CDR3 spans 16 amino acids. CDR1 is MDHEN, CDR2 SYDVKM, per germline. V gave up 7 bases and J gave up 0 bases; unmatched junction bases: 10.

The V and J genes are TRBV6-6 and TRBJ2-5; TRBD2 aligns across 8 bases. Per germline, CDR1 MNHNY and CDR2 SVGAGI (reference sequence). The V and J ends lost 2 bases and 2 bases, in that order; junction bases with no gene match: 4. The CDR3 length is 15 residues. CDR3 sequence (DNA): TGTGCCAGCAGTTACCGGCGGGGGGAACAAGAGACCCAGTACTTC. Translated: CASSYRRGEQETQYF.

The J gene is TRBJ2-7, the V gene TRBV27; D might be TRBD2 (6 bases). Per germline, CDR1 MNHEY and CDR2 SMNVEV (reference sequence). The CDR3 loop spans 15 amino acids. Trimming removed 5 bases at V and 0 bases at J, with 14 bases between. The DNA for the CDR3 is TGTGCCAGCAGTGGGTCTCGGGAGCGCTCCTACGAGCAGTACTTC. Translating it yields CASSGSRERSYEQYF.

V gene TRBV25-1 combines with J gene TRBJ1-2; 7 bases fit TRBD1. Germline V gene lookup returns CDR1 MGHDK and CDR2 SYGVNS. J gave up 5 bases and V 3 bases, and 3 bases lay outside the gene matches. This CDR3 contains 13 residues. This CDR3 reads CASSEAGGYGYTF. Written as DNA, the CDR3 is TGTGCCAGCAGTGAGGCAGGGGGTTATGGCTACACCTTC.

This chain joins TRBV2 and TRBJ2-6; D remains unclear. In germline, CDR1 is SNHLY, CDR2 FYNNEI. CDR3 size: 14 residues. Trimming took 8 bases from V and 2 from J, leaving 10 bases between them. The CDR3 nucleotides read TGTGCCAGCGTCAGGATGACTGGGGCCAACGTCCTGACTTTC. Amino acids: CASVRMTGANVLTF.

The chain combines TRBV11-2 with TRBJ2-7; 7 nucleotides line up with TRBD1. The germline gives CDR1 SGHAT, CDR2 FQNNGV. Unmatched junction bases numbered 6, after V lost 4 bases and J lost 3 bases. This CDR3 spans 14 amino acids. CDR3 sequence: CASSSPTGIYEQYF. The CDR3 coding sequence is TGTGCCAGCAGCTCCCCGACAGGGATCTACGAGCAGTACTTC.

This chain's CDR3 is CASEFGTQYF. The DNA of the CDR3 is TGTGCCAGCGAATTCGGTACGCAGTATTTT. The chain joins TRBV7-9 to TRBJ2-3; D not certain. The CDR3 is 10 amino acids. V gave up 8 bases and J gave up 8 bases, with 8 bases separating them. Germline lookup yields CDR1 SEHNR and CDR2 FQNEAQ (reference sequence).

The chain combines TRBV5-1 with TRBJ2-1; no firm D call. Trimming removed 0 bases at V and 0 bases at J, with 10 bases between. Germline V lookup: CDR1 SGHRS, CDR2 YFSETQ. The CDR3 covers 16 residues. The CDR3 region has the DNA TGCGCCAGCAGCTTGGCCACGGAGCGCTCCTACAATGAGCAGTTCTTC. This sequence encodes CASSLATERSYNEQFF. Full variable domain (outside the CDR3, taken from reference TRBV5-1 and TRBJ2-1): KAGVTQTPRYLIKTRGQQVTLSCSPISGHRSVSWYQQTPGQGLQFLFEYFSETQRNKGNFPGRFSGRQFSNSRSEMNVSTLELGDSALYLCASSLATERSYNEQFFGPGTRLTVL.

The V gene is TRBV5-1, the J gene TRBJ2-7, with 8 bases identical to TRBD2. Germline V gene data show CDR1 as SGHRS and CDR2 as YFSETQ. With V trimmed by 0 bases and J by 3 bases, 5 bases remained unmatched. CDR3 length: 15 amino acids. CDR3 protein: CASSLVGSGNYEQYF. The DNA for the CDR3 is TGCGCCAGCAGCTTGGTGGGTAGCGGGAACTACGAGCAGTACTTC.

In DNA form, the CDR3 reads TGTGCCATCAGTGAGAAGGCGGGACAGGGTCCCATGAACACTGAAGCTTTCTTT. Protein: CAISEKAGQGPMNTEAFF. The chain recombines TRBV10-3 with TRBJ1-1; TRBD1 matches at 9 bases. Unmatched junction bases numbered 10, after V lost 2 bases and J lost 0 bases. The CDR3 runs 18 residues. The V gene's germline CDR1 is ENHRY and CDR2 SYGVKD.

Here the CDR3 reads CASSPGTGKDEQYF. CDR3 nucleotide sequence: TGTGCCAGCAGCCCCGGGACAGGGAAGGACGAGCAGTACTTC. The V gene is TRBV11-3, the J gene TRBJ2-7; 9 bases map to TRBD1. Germline-derived CDR1 and CDR2 are SGHNT and YENEEA. This CDR3 has 14 amino acids. The V and J ends lost 5 bases and 5 bases, in that order; junction bases with no gene match: 7.

This chain joins TRBV6-5 and TRBJ1-5, with TRBD1 identical over 10 bases. This CDR3 has 14 residues. CDR1 MNHEY and CDR2 SVGAGI come from the germline V gene. J gave up 7 bases and V 6 bases, and 6 bases lay outside the gene matches. CDR3 nucleotides: TGTGCCAGCAGACCTGGGACAGGGGAACAGCCCCAGCATTTT. Translation gives CASRPGTGEQPQHF.

In regard to this clone: A read error may produce the germline difference seen at one junction end. This rearrangement joins TRBV18 to TRBJ2-2, with a tentative D call TRBD2 (5 bases). There are 15 residues in the CDR3. CDR1 is KGHSH and CDR2 is LQKENI in the germline V gene. CDR3 in DNA: TGTGCCAGCTCACCAGGCTGGAGTCGGGTCGGGGAGCCGTTTTTT. It yields the protein CASSPGWSRVGEPFF.

The J gene is TRBJ2-5, the V gene TRBV16; the match to TRBD1 covers 7 bases. Germline trimming cut 6 bases from V and 3 bases from J; bases unmatched to any gene: 7. CDR3 length: 14 residues. Germline V gene lookup returns CDR1 KGHSY and CDR2 FQNENV. CDR3 in amino acids: CASSRQGEKETQYF. CDR3 nucleotide sequence: TGTGCCAGCAGTCGTCAGGGGGAAAAAGAGACCCAGTACTTC.

This rearrangement joins TRBV9 to TRBJ2-7, with 10 nucleotides matching TRBD1. Unmatched junction bases numbered 3, after V lost 4 bases and J lost 5 bases. CDR3 length: 13 residues. CDR1 and CDR2 (germline): SGDLS, YYNGEE. DNA of the CDR3: TGTGCCAGCAGCCCAGGACAGGGGGACGAGCAGTACTTC. Its protein product is CASSPGQGDEQYF.

Turning to this clone: At one end the junction does not follow the germline gene, possibly because of a read error. Additional DNA sequences in this sample encode the identical CDR3. The chain is built from TRBV29-1 and TRBJ1-1; 8 bases are a match to TRBD1. Germline loops: CDR1 SQVTM, CDR2 ANQGSEA. The CDR3 loop spans 17 amino acids. This CDR3 is CSAMDHSGTGRNTEAFF. The CDR3 region has the DNA TGCAGCGCCATGGACCATTCTGGGACAGGTCGAAACACTGAAGCCTTCTTT.

The chain combines TRBV5-4 with TRBJ2-7; maybe TRBD2 (7 bases). V lost 0 bases and J 4 bases, leaving 14 bases between the germline ends. The CDR3 runs to 15 residues. Germline CDR1 SGHNT, CDR2 YYREEE (reference sequence). The DNA for the CDR3 is TGTGCCAGCAGCTTGGGGGCGGGGGCGACGTACGAGCAGTACTTC. It is translated as CASSLGAGATYEQYF.

This chain links TRBV21-1 with TRBJ1-2; the table's D call of TRBD1 was not tested on the DNA. TRBV21-1 is tagged as a pseudogene. The CDR3 spans 15 residues. The CDR3 DNA is TGTGCCAGCAGCAAAAATAACGACAGGTCCTATGGCTACACCTTC. Translated: CASSKNNDRSYGYTF.